This paragraph reports one T cell receptor beta chain. Sequencing was performed with immunoSEQ multiplex PCR; in TCRdb, only in-frame clones are kept and a portion is missing. The table lists roughly 80,000 clones, approximately 90% of them singletons, with 1.9% in the top ten. These data come from a study of control samples from healthy donors and cancer patients. The CDR3 sequence is 17 residues long. The germline V gene has CDR1 LGHNA and CDR2 YNFKEQ. Germline trimming cut 1 base from V and 5 bases from J; bases unmatched to any gene: 7. This chain joins TRBV4-2 and TRBJ2-1, with 11 nucleotides matching TRBD2. Sequencing input: PBMCs. This sequence originates from a woman aged 60-70 years with head and neck cancer. The CDR3 loop reads CASSQVWGSGRDNEQFF. DNA of the CDR3: TGTGCCAGCAGCCAAGTTTGGGGTAGCGGGAGGGACAATGAGCAGTTCTTC.